This record concerns one T cell receptor (beta chain) sequence. The clone's antigen remains unknown. Base qualities are missing; no much larger clone stands one base away. The sample comes from a study of Tregs in tolerant kidney transplant recipients (dated by TCRdb to the late 2010s). Study-level background: The study applied TCRbeta sequencing to find donor-specific regulatory T cells before combined kidney and bone marrow transplantation and then followed those same cells after transplant. Several methods of expanding Tregs specific for an allogeneic donor were compared by TCRbeta repertoire sequencing in a few healthy controls. The research as a whole found: Biological reproducibility was not directly addressed, though technical replication error appeared minimal. Expanding Tregs with activated donor B cells appeared to identify the most biologically relevant and donor-specific TCRbeta repertoire. Because only a small number of patients were included, the study had limitations, and the results will need to be validated in larger populations as well as under other immunosuppression protocols.

Thawed PBMCs were FACS-sorted into unstimulated Tregs (CD4+CD25+CD127-), CD4+ non-Tregs (CD4+CD25-), CD4 cells and CD8 cells. Blood from healthy controls was obtained either as purchased buffy coats or from healthy volunteers. Healthy control blood was separated into PBMCs by Ficoll density gradient and cryopreserved, and patient PBMCs were collected both before and after transplant. The junction shows trimming of 0 bases on V and 2 bases on J, and the gene matches do not reach 10 bases of it. The CDR3 has 18 amino acids, counting the end cysteine and phenylalanine. The retained sequence is limited to the CDR3, 54 bases, with the frame set at the first base. Taken from the germline V gene, the CDR1 and CDR2 loops are SGDLS and YYNGEE. For TCRbeta CDR3 sequencing, genomic DNA from the sorted cells was extracted using the QIAGEN DNeasy Blood and Tissue Kit. High-throughput TCRbeta CDR3 sequencing, including PCR amplification with bias correction and internal controls, was performed commercially through immunoSEQ. The original methods were these. A unique productive TCRbeta sequence was defined by the CDR3 nucleotide sequence when primers matched, and otherwise by the CDR3 amino acid sequence together with the Vbeta and Jbeta genes. As a correction for sorting error, sequences shared between sorted populations at a frequency ratio of 2:1 or less were discarded, and the remaining shared sequences were assigned to the higher population. A sequence was defined as donor-reactive if the sequence was expanded at least 5-fold in CFSE-low cells compared with unstimulated cells and had a frequency of at least 0.01% in CFSE-low cells. Repertoire divergence was quantified by Jensen-Shannon divergence calculated from the top 100 TCRbeta sequences ranked by frequency. For any sample with multiple sequencing runs, sorting error was corrected in each run separately before the runs were pooled. TCRdb retrieved this table from immuneACCESS and kept in-frame rearrangements only. Not all clones are present; in checked studies, unresolved V genes account for under half, and no reason is known for the remainder. V, J and clone size were drawn from that table, and D and trimming were deduced from the DNA. The sample table shows tens of thousands of clones, and about 92% are seen once. The ten largest clones capture 4.7% of the sample.

This clonotype was sampled from a human donor in good health. The chain uses TRBV9 and TRBJ2-3, with 9 bases aligning to TRBD2. Input material: CD8+ T cells from blood. Here the CDR3 is given as CASSVAGDSGRTTDTQYF. Here is the DNA: TGTGCCAGCAGCGTAGCCGGGGATAGCGGGAGAACCACAGATACGCAGTATTTT.